These 23 T cell receptor beta chains were sequenced from one sample in a study of tumor-infiltrating lymphocytes in primary liver carcinoma. With roughly 0.5 ug total RNA as template and a constant-region primer, TCR beta cDNA was made. It was through three nested multiplex PCR rounds of slightly modified ARM-PCR that TCR beta libraries arose. Primers for the first two PCR rounds were TRBV1-TRBV30 forward primers and a C-beta reverse primer (approximately 10 cycles per round). MiXCR, run by TCRdb on the multiplex PCR reads, gives a single entry per CDR3 protein. The sample includes some 190,000 distinct CDR3 sequences, over 45% of them seen just once. Germline DNA was also extracted, and blood RNA was taken from unsorted whole blood. Material for sequencing was peripheral blood. The receptors shown here come from a man aged 35-49 years with primary liver carcinoma and hepatitis B virus infection.

Regarding this clonotype: The junction departs from the called germline gene at one end, perhaps through a read error. The J gene is TRBJ1-2, the V gene TRBV11-1; TRBD1 agrees at 8 bases. The length of the CDR3 is 14 residues. The germline V gene encodes CDR1 SGHAT and CDR2 FQDESV (reference sequence). In DNA, the CDR3 is TGTGCCAACAGCCGTCCGACAGGGGACTATGGCTACACCTTC. Protein: CANSRPTGDYGYTF.

The chain links TRBV4-2 to TRBJ2-1, with 9 bases lining up with TRBD2. The CDR3 is made up of 20 amino acids. Trimming took 4 bases from V and 9 from J; bases not matched to a gene: 25. Germline CDR1 reads LGHNA; CDR2 reads YNFKEQ. In nucleotides, the CDR3 is TGTGCCAGCAGCCCAAACCCCCGGGCGGGAGGGTTCGGGGGTTGGGCTGAGCAGTTCTTC. This codes for CASSPNPRAGGFGGWAEQFF.

This chain links TRBV12-5 with TRBJ2-1; D is uncertain. The CDR3 is 13 residues long. V lost 1 base, J lost 7 bases, and 8 bases lay in between. Germline-derived CDR1 and CDR2 are LGHNT and FRNRAP. The CDR3 reads CASGLGLGNEQFF. For the CDR3, the DNA is TGTGCTAGTGGTTTGGGCCTGGGGAATGAGCAGTTCTTC.

With respect to this clonotype: This may come from a read error, since a much larger clone is one base off. V gene TRBV12-3 or TRBV12-4 combines with J gene TRBJ2-3; 12 bases fit TRBD2. The CDR3 sequence is 15 residues long. CDR3 protein: CASSKLAGGEDMQYF. The CDR3 DNA is TGTGCCAGCAGTAAACTAGCGGGAGGAGAAGATATGCAGTATTTT.

Concerning this clonotype: Since a much larger clone is just one base distant, this may be a read error. The gene calls are TRBV6-1 and TRBJ2-3; 7 bases line up with TRBD1. V shed 5 bases and J 4 bases; nucleotides not matched to a gene: 6. Germline loops: CDR1 MNHNS, CDR2 SASEGT. The CDR3 contains 14 residues. The DNA of the CDR3 is TGTGCCAGCAGTAACCGGGACAGCGCAGATACGCAGTATTTT. Translating it yields CASSNRDSADTQYF.

This clonotype was seen repeatedly, ten times or more. The rearrangement links TRBV11-2 to TRBJ1-1, with a tentative D call TRBD1 (5 bases). Germline lookup yields CDR1 SGHAT and CDR2 FQNNGV. This CDR3 is built from 16 residues. Trimming cost V 1 base and J 0 bases, with 12 bases left between them. The CDR3 DNA follows: TGTGCCAGCAGCTTAGGCTGGCCCAGGGTGAACACTGAAGCTTTCTTT. Translation: CASSLGWPRVNTEAFF.

The chain combines TRBV12-3 or TRBV12-4 with TRBJ2-1, with TRBD2 identical over 12 bases. The CDR3 sequence is 18 residues long. J gave up 8 bases and V 6 bases, and 17 bases lay outside the gene matches. The CDR3 nucleotides are TGTGCCAGCAGGAAACACTATGAGACTAGCGGGAGTACCGATGAGCAGTTCTTC. It codes for CASRKHYETSGSTDEQFF.

This clonotype was picked up a small number of times. The junction and the germline gene differ at one end; a read error may be behind it. The chain employs TRBV12-5 and TRBJ2-5; TRBD2 might be the D (6 bases). From germline, CDR1 is LGHNT and CDR2 FRNRAP. The CDR3 loop spans 12 amino acids. CDR3 region: CASGLGGETQYF. The DNA of the CDR3 is TGTGCTAGTGGATTGGGGGGAGAGACCCAGTACTTC.

Remarks on this clonotype: Compared with germline, one end of the junction differs, possibly owing to a read error. The CDR3 coding sequence is TGTGCCAACAGCTTAGTCCTAGAGAACCAGTACTTC. Its protein is CANSLVLENQYF. The chain joins TRBV11-2 to TRBJ2-5; no clear D gene. Per the germline V gene, CDR1 is SGHAT and CDR2 is FQNNGV. This CDR3 spans 12 amino acids.

The chain links TRBV12-3 or TRBV12-4 to TRBJ2-3; D uncertain. CDR3 length equals 13 residues. Trimming removed 6 bases at V and 2 bases at J, with 9 bases between. In DNA form, the CDR3 reads TGTGCCAGCAGCCAAGGGTCCACAGATACGCAGTATTTT. As protein: CASSQGSTDTQYF.

This clonotype has just a few counts. The chain links TRBV6-1 to TRBJ2-7; TRBD1 aligns across 9 bases. V trimming: 2 bases; J trimming: 6 bases; junction bases outside the gene matches: 5. The CDR3 has 14 amino acids. Looked up from germline, CDR1 is MNHNS and CDR2 is SASEGT. CDR3 protein: CASSEPGQGGEQYF. DNA of the CDR3: TGTGCCAGCAGTGAACCGGGACAGGGCGGCGAGCAGTACTTC.

Details on this clonotype: The CDR3 does not end in the conserved phenylalanine or tryptophan, so this is likely a read error. It is unclear where the CDR3 begins or ends on the DNA, so no DNA is shown, and the CDR3 is as TCRdb lists it. This chain uses TRBV11-2 with TRBJ2-1; the D call in the table, TRBD1, was not verified against the DNA. Per germline, CDR1 SGHAT and CDR2 FQNNGV. The CDR3 has 17 residues if both end residues are counted. CDR3 loop: CASSLGHRTSSYNELFL.

The rearrangement uses TRBV11-2 and TRBJ2-1, with TRBD1 identical over 7 bases. Per germline, CDR1 SGHAT and CDR2 FQNNGV. Trimming cost V 5 bases and J 5 bases; bases outside gene matches: 6. There are 14 residues in the CDR3. The CDR3 sequence: CASSTRTGHNEQFF. Written as DNA, the CDR3 is TGTGCCAGCAGCACTCGGACAGGTCACAATGAGCAGTTCTTC.

As for this clonotype: At one end, the junction sequence differs from germline, possibly due to a read error. V usage is TRBV29-1 and J usage is TRBJ2-5; 8 bases match TRBD1. The CDR3 runs 13 residues. The germline CDR1 and CDR2 sequences are SQVTM and ANQGSEA. CDR3 sequence (DNA): TGCAGCGTTGGCGGACAGGGTGGAGAGACCCGGTACTTC. Its protein product is CSVGGQGGETRYF.

The CDR3: CATWTSGSYEQYF. CDR3 sequence (DNA): TGTGCCACCTGGACTAGCGGGTCCTACGAGCAGTACTTC. This chain links TRBV6-1 with TRBJ2-7, with TRBD2 identical over 11 bases. From germline, CDR1 is MNHNS and CDR2 SASEGT. The length of the CDR3 is 13 residues. The trim removed 10 bases at V and 1 base at J, leaving 3 bases unmatched.

As for this clonotype: Germline and junction disagree at one end, which may indicate a read error. CDR3 amino acids: CASNLSWNSGRGEQFF. The DNA of the CDR3 is TGTGCCAGCAACTTATCATGGAATAGCGGGAGAGGTGAGCAGTTCTTC. The V and J genes are TRBV11-3 and TRBJ2-1, with TRBD2 matching over 9 bases. CDR3 length: 16 amino acids. Germline assignment: CDR1 SGHNT and CDR2 YENEEA.

The table lists this clonotype with a few counts. The rearrangement links TRBV29-1 to TRBJ2-7, with 7 bases that match TRBD2. This CDR3 spans 15 amino acids. Germline V gene lookup returns CDR1 SQVTM and CDR2 ANQGSEA. The V gene end was trimmed by 4 bases and the J gene end by 3 bases; junction bases not matched to a gene: 12. As DNA, the CDR3 is TGCAGCGTTGGCGCCCCCGGGGGGTACCGCTACGAGCAGTACTTC. Translation gives CSVGAPGGYRYEQYF.

This rearrangement joins TRBV20-1 to TRBJ2-7; TRBD1 matches at 7 bases. The CDR3 is 14 amino acids. The J segment lost 3 bases and the V segment lost 4 bases, leaving 9 bases of the junction unmatched. From germline, CDR1 is DFQATT and CDR2 SNEGSKA (reference sequence). CDR3 coding DNA: TGCAGTGCTATTCGGGTGACAGGGAGCTACGAGCAGTACTTC. This translates into CSAIRVTGSYEQYF.

Comment on this clonotype: A read error may be the cause here, since a much bigger clone is one base away. V usage is TRBV11-2 and J usage is TRBJ2-5; D possibly corresponds to TRBD1 (6 bases). CDR1 is SGHAT, CDR2 FQNNGV, per germline. Trimming removed 4 bases at V and 7 bases at J, with 19 bases between. The CDR3 totals 15 residues. CDR3 coding DNA: TGTGCCAGCAGCTACGCGCCCGAGACGACAGGGACCCAGTACTTC. It encodes CASSYAPETTGTQYF.

Turning to this clonotype: The junction does not match germline at one end; this may be a read error. The J gene is TRBJ2-3, the V gene TRBV6-6; TRBD2 aligns across 7 bases. Germline CDR1 reads MNHNY; CDR2 reads SVGAGI (reference sequence). The CDR3 consists of 13 residues. CDR3 in DNA: TGTGCCCACCAGCAAGCGGCGGGGGATACGCGGTATTTT. Residues: CAHQQAAGDTRYF.

As to this clonotype: A much larger clonotype is one base distant, so this may be a read error. This chain links TRBV29-1 with TRBJ2-3; D possibly matches TRBD1 or TRBD2 (6 bases each). Between the trimmed V and J ends, which lost 7 bases and 3 bases, there was a span of 14 bases. Germline V CDR1 and CDR2: SQVTM, ANQGSEA. CDR3 length: 13 residues. Here the CDR3 reads CSAGAVGTDTQYF. As DNA, the CDR3 is TGCAGCGCGGGGGCTGTAGGGACAGATACGCAGTATTTT.

As concerns this clonotype: This may be a read error, as it is one base from a much larger clone. The gene calls are TRBV28 and TRBJ2-4, with 9 positions matching TRBD2. Germline CDR1 is MDHEN and CDR2 is SYDVKM. The CDR3 loop spans 16 amino acids. Losses at the gene ends were 4 bases for V and 3 bases for J; bases not matched to a gene: 7. CDR3 in DNA: TGTGCCAGCAGTTCCCCCGGGACTAGCTGCAAAAACATTCAGTACTTC. Translating it yields CASSSPGTSCKNIQYF.

A word on this clonotype: One base away lies a much larger clone, so this may be a sequencing read error. This chain connects TRBV29-1 to TRBJ2-2; D perhaps matches TRBD1 (6 bases). Germline V gene lookup returns CDR1 SQVTM and CDR2 ANQGSEA. The CDR3 spans 14 residues. The CDR3 loop is CSVDPGDATVELFF. CDR3 bases: TGCAGCGTTGACCCAGGGGATGCCACCGTGGAGCTGTTTTTT.